These T cell receptor beta chains were read from a single sample in a study of cytomegalovirus exposure and HLA in healthy donors. Measured with immunoSEQ multiplex PCR; TCRdb has only the in-frame clones, and not every one. The sample contains approximately 290,000 clones, roughly 80% of which appear only once. The sample comprised PBMCs. The receptors shown here come from a girl aged 2 to 10 in good health and CMV-seronegative. The CDR3 runs from the conserved cysteine through the conserved F or W. Each record gives: clone size, J gene, D gene, V gene, CDR3 DNA, CDR3 protein. A D gene is named only where the DNA matches it firmly. Clone size appears in some rows only: once, few, many, or a class for an expanded clone.

abundance: NA; j_gene: TRBJ1-4; d_gene: NA; v_gene: TRBV28; CDR3nt: TGTGCCAGCGGGAGGGAAAAACTGTTTTTT; CDR3aa: CASGREKLFF
abundance: NA; j_gene: TRBJ2-7; d_gene: TRBD2; v_gene: TRBV6-1; CDR3nt: TGTGCCAGCAGTGAGGTGGGAGGACTAGCGGGATCCGAGCAGTACTTC; CDR3aa: CASSEVGGLAGSEQYF
abundance: NA; j_gene: TRBJ1-1; d_gene: NA; v_gene: TRBV5-4; CDR3nt: TGTGCCAGCAGCCCCCAGCGGGACACTGAAGCTTTCTTT; CDR3aa: CASSPQRDTEAFF
abundance: NA; j_gene: TRBJ2-7; d_gene: TRBD2; v_gene: TRBV5-1; CDR3nt: TGCGCCAGCAGCATGGCTAGCGGAACCTACGAGCAGTACTTC; CDR3aa: CASSMASGTYEQYF
abundance: NA; j_gene: TRBJ2-7; d_gene: NA; v_gene: TRBV27; CDR3nt: TGTGCCAGCGGGGCGGATTCCTACGAGCAGTACTTC; CDR3aa: CASGADSYEQYF
abundance: NA; j_gene: TRBJ2-2; d_gene: NA; v_gene: TRBV4-1; CDR3nt: TGCGCCAGCAGCCAAGTCGGGGCCGGGGAGCTGTTTTTT; CDR3aa: CASSQVGAGELFF
abundance: few; j_gene: TRBJ2-1; d_gene: TRBD1; v_gene: TRBV7-9; CDR3nt: TGTGCCAGCATACGCCGGGACAGGGCAGGCAATGAGCAGTTCTTC; CDR3aa: CASIRRDRAGNEQFF
abundance: NA; j_gene: TRBJ2-5; d_gene: NA; v_gene: TRBV6-5; CDR3nt: TGTGCCAGCAGTTACTCGGGACTCTTTCAAGAGACCCAGTACTTC; CDR3aa: CASSYSGLFQETQYF
abundance: NA; j_gene: TRBJ2-5; d_gene: NA; v_gene: TRBV10-3; CDR3nt: TGTGCCATCAGTGAGTCCCTGTACCAAGAGACCCAGTACTTC; CDR3aa: CAISESLYQETQYF
abundance: NA; j_gene: TRBJ1-1; d_gene: NA; v_gene: TRBV6-6; CDR3nt: TGTGCCAGCACGGTAGATCTCATGAACACTGAAGCTTTCTTT; CDR3aa: CASTVDLMNTEAFF
abundance: NA; j_gene: TRBJ2-1; d_gene: TRBD2; v_gene: TRBV28; CDR3nt: TGTGCCAGCAGTTCCCCGAAACTAGCGGGGTGGTCCTACAATGAGCAGTTCTTC; CDR3aa: CASSSPKLAGWSYNEQFF
abundance: NA; j_gene: TRBJ2-7; d_gene: NA; v_gene: TRBV28; CDR3nt: TGTGCCAGCAGGAGGAGGGAGACTGCCTACGAGCAGTACTTC; CDR3aa: CASRRRETAYEQYF
abundance: NA; j_gene: TRBJ2-7; d_gene: TRBD1; v_gene: TRBV19; CDR3nt: TGTGCCAGTAGTGCCGGGACAGGGCAGTACGAGCAGTACTTC; CDR3aa: CASSAGTGQYEQYF
abundance: NA; j_gene: TRBJ2-7; d_gene: NA; v_gene: TRBV11-2; CDR3nt: TGTGCCAGCAGCTTAGAAGCTCACAGTGCCTACGAGCAGTACTTC; CDR3aa: CASSLEAHSAYEQYF
abundance: NA; j_gene: TRBJ2-7; d_gene: TRBD1; v_gene: TRBV6-5; CDR3nt: TGTGCCAGCAGTTACACCGGGACAGACTCCTACGAGCAGTACTTC; CDR3aa: CASSYTGTDSYEQYF
abundance: NA; j_gene: TRBJ1-1; d_gene: NA; v_gene: TRBV29-1; CDR3nt: TGCAGCGTTGAAGTCCTAGAGTACACTGAAGCTTTCTTT; CDR3aa: CSVEVLEYTEAFF
abundance: once; j_gene: TRBJ2-7; d_gene: NA; v_gene: TRBV10-3; CDR3nt: TGTGCCATCAGTGATAGTCAAACCCGCTACGAGCAGTACTTC; CDR3aa: CAISDSQTRYEQYF
abundance: NA; j_gene: TRBJ2-1; d_gene: TRBD2; v_gene: TRBV6-1; CDR3nt: TGTGCCAGCAGTGAAGCGAATCGACTAGCGTATTCCCTCTCCTACAATGAGCAGTTCTTC; CDR3aa: CASSEANRLAYSLSYNEQFF
abundance: NA; j_gene: TRBJ2-7; d_gene: TRBD2; v_gene: TRBV7-9; CDR3nt: TGTTCCAGCAGCTTTCCCCGACTAGCGGGACCAGGGGCCGACTACGAGCAGTACTTC; CDR3aa: CSSSFPRLAGPGADYEQYF
abundance: NA; j_gene: TRBJ2-7; d_gene: NA; v_gene: TRBV28; CDR3nt: TGTGCCAGCAGTTCGCCCGGACTGGTCGGCATAAGGCAGTACTTC; CDR3aa: CASSSPGLVGIRQYF
abundance: NA; j_gene: TRBJ1-2; d_gene: TRBD1; v_gene: TRBV9; CDR3nt: TGTGCCAGCAGCGTGGACCGGGACAGATGCTTC; CDR3aa: CASSVDRDRCF
abundance: NA; j_gene: TRBJ2-7; d_gene: NA; v_gene: TRBV11-2; CDR3nt: TGTGCCAGCACCCTGGCTGAGGGGGTTCGTCCCTACGAGCAGTACTTC; CDR3aa: CASTLAEGVRPYEQYF
abundance: NA; j_gene: TRBJ2-7; d_gene: NA; v_gene: TRBV27; CDR3nt: TGTGCCAGCAGTTTACTATCACCTGAGTACGAGCAGTACTTC; CDR3aa: CASSLLSPEYEQYF
abundance: NA; j_gene: TRBJ2-3; d_gene: NA; v_gene: TRBV6-1; CDR3nt: TGTGCCAGCAGTGGCGAGAATAACCGGTACACAGATACGCAGTATTTT; CDR3aa: CASSGENNRYTDTQYF
abundance: NA; j_gene: TRBJ2-1; d_gene: TRBD1; v_gene: TRBV6-5; CDR3nt: TGTGCCAGCAGTTACCGGGACAGGGGAACGGAGTTCTTC; CDR3aa: CASSYRDRGTEFF
abundance: once; j_gene: TRBJ1-4; d_gene: TRBD1; v_gene: TRBV30; CDR3nt: TGTGCCTGGAGTGTCCCGGGACAGGCTAATGATGAAAAACTGTTTTTT; CDR3aa: CAWSVPGQANDEKLFF
abundance: few; j_gene: TRBJ2-1; d_gene: TRBD1; v_gene: TRBV2; CDR3nt: TGTGCCAGCAGACGGGACAGGGGTCGGCAGTTCTTC; CDR3aa: CASRRDRGRQFF
abundance: NA; j_gene: TRBJ2-2; d_gene: NA; v_gene: TRBV7-2; CDR3nt: TGTGCCAGCAGCTTAGGTAGAGAGGAGCTGTTTTTT; CDR3aa: CASSLGREELFF
abundance: NA; j_gene: TRBJ2-3; d_gene: NA; v_gene: TRBV27; CDR3nt: TGTGCCAGCGGGCATAAACTCACAGATACGCAGTATTTT; CDR3aa: CASGHKLTDTQYF
abundance: NA; j_gene: TRBJ1-2; d_gene: NA; v_gene: TRBV6-1; CDR3nt: TGTGCCAGCGGGCATGGCTACACCTTC; CDR3aa: CASGHGYTF
abundance: NA; j_gene: TRBJ2-1; d_gene: TRBD2; v_gene: TRBV4-1; CDR3nt: TGCGCCAGCAGCCAAAGAACTAGCGGGGACAATGAGCAGTTCTTC; CDR3aa: CASSQRTSGDNEQFF
abundance: NA; j_gene: TRBJ2-3; d_gene: TRBD1; v_gene: TRBV5-4; CDR3nt: TGTGCCAGCAGTCGGGACAGGGCGAGCACAGATACGCAGTATTTT; CDR3aa: CASSRDRASTDTQYF
abundance: NA; j_gene: TRBJ2-7; d_gene: TRBD2; v_gene: TRBV27; CDR3nt: TGTGCCAGCAGTTTAAGGCCGGGGGGGCGCTCCTACGAGCAGTACTTC; CDR3aa: CASSLRPGGRSYEQYF
abundance: NA; j_gene: TRBJ2-1; d_gene: NA; v_gene: TRBV5-1; CDR3nt: TGCGCCAGCAGCTTGTGGGGGCAGGGCTCCTACAATGAGCAGTTCTTC; CDR3aa: CASSLWGQGSYNEQFF
abundance: NA; j_gene: TRBJ2-5; d_gene: TRBD2; v_gene: TRBV6-5; CDR3nt: TGTGCCAGCAGTCTCGGGACTAGCGGGCAAGAGACCCAGTACTTC; CDR3aa: CASSLGTSGQETQYF
abundance: NA; j_gene: TRBJ2-1; d_gene: NA; v_gene: TRBV7-2; CDR3nt: TGTGCCAGCAGCTTAGCCCCGGGCAGGGCAGAAAACAATGAGCAGTTCTTC; CDR3aa: CASSLAPGRAENNEQFF
abundance: NA; j_gene: TRBJ2-3; d_gene: NA; v_gene: TRBV30; CDR3nt: TGTGCCTGGAGTGTAACGGGGACGCAGTATTTT; CDR3aa: CAWSVTGTQYF
abundance: NA; j_gene: TRBJ2-2; d_gene: TRBD2; v_gene: TRBV27; CDR3nt: TGTGCCAGCAGCAGCCCGGGACTAGCAAGCGGGGAGCTGTTTTTT; CDR3aa: CASSSPGLASGELFF
abundance: NA; j_gene: TRBJ2-1; d_gene: TRBD2; v_gene: TRBV10-3; CDR3nt: TGTGCCATCAGGACTAGCGGGAGTCGAGGTGAGCAGTTCTTC; CDR3aa: CAIRTSGSRGEQFF
abundance: few; j_gene: TRBJ1-2; d_gene: NA; v_gene: TRBV6-1; CDR3nt: TGTGCCAGCAGAGAGGGCCCAAACTATGGCTACACCTTC; CDR3aa: CASREGPNYGYTF
abundance: NA; j_gene: TRBJ2-7; d_gene: TRBD2; v_gene: TRBV7-7; CDR3nt: TGTGCCAGCAGCTTAAGGGCGGGAGCTCGCGAGCAGTACTTC; CDR3aa: CASSLRAGAREQYF
abundance: NA; j_gene: TRBJ1-1; d_gene: NA; v_gene: TRBV7-3; CDR3nt: TGTGCCAGCAGCTTAAATCCAGGGCATCTTGAAGCTTTCTTT; CDR3aa: CASSLNPGHLEAFF
abundance: NA; j_gene: TRBJ2-7; d_gene: NA; v_gene: TRBV6-6; CDR3nt: TGTGCCAGCAGTTTGGGAGTCGGAGAAATTTACTACGAGCAGTACTTC; CDR3aa: CASSLGVGEIYYEQYF
abundance: once; j_gene: TRBJ1-5; d_gene: TRBD1; v_gene: TRBV9; CDR3nt: TGTGCCAGCAGCGTAGGGACAGGGGATTTCAATCAGCCCCAGCATTTT; CDR3aa: CASSVGTGDFNQPQHF
abundance: NA; j_gene: TRBJ2-7; d_gene: NA; v_gene: TRBV7-2; CDR3nt: TGTGCCAGCAGCTTAGCCCAGGGGTTACTCTACGAGCAGTACTTC; CDR3aa: CASSLAQGLLYEQYF
abundance: few; j_gene: TRBJ2-7; d_gene: TRBD1; v_gene: TRBV27; CDR3nt: TGTGCCAGCAGTCACGCCGGACAGGGGTACGAGCAGTACTTC; CDR3aa: CASSHAGQGYEQYF
abundance: NA; j_gene: TRBJ2-1; d_gene: NA; v_gene: TRBV13; CDR3nt: TGTGCCAGCAGCCCGGCCAGCGGAGCCTACAATGAGCAGTTCTTC; CDR3aa: CASSPASGAYNEQFF
abundance: once; j_gene: TRBJ2-1; d_gene: NA; v_gene: TRBV11-2; CDR3nt: TGTGCCGATAGGGGGCTAGCGGGCCACGCCGGGGATGAGCAGTTCTTC; CDR3aa: CADRGLAGHAGDEQFF
abundance: NA; j_gene: TRBJ2-7; d_gene: NA; v_gene: TRBV6-5; CDR3nt: TGTGCCAGCAGTTACGAAGATAGCTCCTACGAGCAGTACTTC; CDR3aa: CASSYEDSSYEQYF
abundance: once; j_gene: TRBJ2-7; d_gene: TRBD2; v_gene: TRBV5-1; CDR3nt: TGCGCCAGCAGCTGGGCTGGACTAGCTCTCAACGAGCAGTACTTC; CDR3aa: CASSWAGLALNEQYF
abundance: NA; j_gene: TRBJ2-3; d_gene: NA; v_gene: TRBV7-6; CDR3nt: TGTGCCAGCGCGGCGGGAAACACAGATACGCAGTATTTT; CDR3aa: CASAAGNTDTQYF
abundance: NA; j_gene: TRBJ2-7; d_gene: NA; v_gene: TRBV19; CDR3nt: TGTGCCAGTAGTATGTTCTCTAGCTCCTACGAGCAGTACTTC; CDR3aa: CASSMFSSSYEQYF
abundance: NA; j_gene: TRBJ1-1; d_gene: TRBD1; v_gene: TRBV9; CDR3nt: TGTGCCAGCAGCGTAGTGAGACAGGGGTACACTGAAGCTTTCTTT; CDR3aa: CASSVVRQGYTEAFF